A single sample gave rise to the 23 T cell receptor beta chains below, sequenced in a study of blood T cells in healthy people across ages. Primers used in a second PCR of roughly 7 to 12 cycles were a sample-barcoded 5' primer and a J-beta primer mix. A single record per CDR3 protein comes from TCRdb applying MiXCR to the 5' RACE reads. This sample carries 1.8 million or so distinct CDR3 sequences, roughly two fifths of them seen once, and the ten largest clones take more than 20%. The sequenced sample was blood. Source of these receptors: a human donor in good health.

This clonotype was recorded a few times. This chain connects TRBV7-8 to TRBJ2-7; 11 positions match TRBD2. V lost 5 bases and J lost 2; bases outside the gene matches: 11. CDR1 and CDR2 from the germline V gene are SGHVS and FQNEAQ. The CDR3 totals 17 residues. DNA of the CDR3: TGTGCCAGCAGCGTATCCCTGACTAGCGGGAAGCCCTACGAGCAGTACTTC. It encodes CASSVSLTSGKPYEQYF.

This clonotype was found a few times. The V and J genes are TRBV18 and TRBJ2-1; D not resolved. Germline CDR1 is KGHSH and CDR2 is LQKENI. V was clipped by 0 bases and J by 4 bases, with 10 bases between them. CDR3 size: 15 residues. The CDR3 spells CASSPPPERYNEQFF. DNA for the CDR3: TGTGCCAGCTCACCACCACCTGAAAGATACAATGAGCAGTTCTTC.

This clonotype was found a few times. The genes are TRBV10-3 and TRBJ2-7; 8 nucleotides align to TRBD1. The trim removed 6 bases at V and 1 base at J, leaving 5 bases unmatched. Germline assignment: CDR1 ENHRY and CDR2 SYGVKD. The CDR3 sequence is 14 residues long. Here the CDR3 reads CAIREGTGSYEQYF. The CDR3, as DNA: TGTGCCATCAGGGAAGGGACAGGTTCCTACGAGCAGTACTTC.

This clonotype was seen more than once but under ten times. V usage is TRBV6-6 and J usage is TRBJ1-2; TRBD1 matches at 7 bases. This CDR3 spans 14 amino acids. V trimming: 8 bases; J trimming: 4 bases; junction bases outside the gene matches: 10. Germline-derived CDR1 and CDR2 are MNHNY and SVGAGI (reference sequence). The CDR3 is CASQGTARFYGYTF. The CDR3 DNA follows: TGTGCCAGCCAGGGGACAGCCCGATTCTATGGCTACACCTTC.

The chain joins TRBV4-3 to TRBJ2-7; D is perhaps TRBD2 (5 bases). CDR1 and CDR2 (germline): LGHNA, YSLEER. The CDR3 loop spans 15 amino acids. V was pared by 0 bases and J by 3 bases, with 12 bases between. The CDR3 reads CASSQDHEEDYEQYF. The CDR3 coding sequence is TGCGCCAGCAGCCAAGATCACGAGGAGGACTACGAGCAGTACTTC.

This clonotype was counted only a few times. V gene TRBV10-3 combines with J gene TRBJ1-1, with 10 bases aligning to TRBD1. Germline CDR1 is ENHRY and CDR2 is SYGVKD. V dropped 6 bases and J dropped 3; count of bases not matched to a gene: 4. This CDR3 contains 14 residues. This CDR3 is CAIRGDRGDTEAFF. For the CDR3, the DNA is TGTGCCATCAGGGGGGACAGGGGTGACACTGAAGCTTTCTTT.

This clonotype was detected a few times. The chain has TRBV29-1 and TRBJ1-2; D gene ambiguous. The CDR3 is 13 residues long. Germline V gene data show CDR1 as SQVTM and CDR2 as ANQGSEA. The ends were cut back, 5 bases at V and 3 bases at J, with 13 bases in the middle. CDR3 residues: CSVPLGYDYGYTF. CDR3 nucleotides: TGCAGCGTTCCGTTGGGGTACGACTATGGCTACACCTTC. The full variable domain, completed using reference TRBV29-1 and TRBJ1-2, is SAVISQKPSRDICQRGTSLTIQCQVDSQVTMMFWYRQQPGQSLTLIATANQGSEATYESGFVIDKFPISRPNLTFSTLTVSNMSPEDSSIYLCSVPLGYDYGYTFGSGTRLTVV.

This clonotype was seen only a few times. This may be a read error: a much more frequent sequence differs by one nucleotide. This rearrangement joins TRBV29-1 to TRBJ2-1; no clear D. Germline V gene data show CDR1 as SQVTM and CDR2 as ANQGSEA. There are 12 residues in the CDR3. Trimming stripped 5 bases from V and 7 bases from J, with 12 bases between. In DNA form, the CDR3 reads TGCAGCGTTAAGATCAGTATGAATGAGCAGTTCTTC. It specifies CSVKISMNEQFF.

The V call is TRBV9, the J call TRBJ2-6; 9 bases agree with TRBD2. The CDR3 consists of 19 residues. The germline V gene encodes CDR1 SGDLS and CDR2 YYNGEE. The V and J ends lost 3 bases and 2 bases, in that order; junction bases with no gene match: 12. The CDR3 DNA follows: TGTGCCAGCAGCGCCCGACTAGCGGAGACCAAAACTGGGGCCAACGTCCTGACTTTC. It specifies CASSARLAETKTGANVLTF.

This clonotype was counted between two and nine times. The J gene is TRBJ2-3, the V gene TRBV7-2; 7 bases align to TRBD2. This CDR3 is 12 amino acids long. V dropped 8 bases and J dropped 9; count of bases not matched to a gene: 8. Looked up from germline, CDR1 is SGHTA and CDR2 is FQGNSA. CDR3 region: CASGGVGYTQYF. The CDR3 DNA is TGTGCCAGCGGGGGGGTTGGGTACACGCAGTATTTT.

CDR3 sequence: CASSLVPGQRGEKLFF. Written as DNA, the CDR3 is TGTGCCAGCAGTCTCGTGCCGGGACAAAGGGGTGAAAAACTGTTTTTT. V and J are TRBV27 and TRBJ1-4; D possibly corresponds to TRBD1 (6 bases). The germline V gene has CDR1 MNHEY and CDR2 SMNVEV (reference sequence). The CDR3 extends over 16 amino acids. V was shortened by 5 bases and J by 7 bases, with 20 bases between the two germline ends.

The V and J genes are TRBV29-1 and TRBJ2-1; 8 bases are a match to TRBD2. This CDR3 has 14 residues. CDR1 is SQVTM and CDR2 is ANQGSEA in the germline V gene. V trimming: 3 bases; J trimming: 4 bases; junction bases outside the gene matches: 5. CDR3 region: CSVDQRGLYNEQFF. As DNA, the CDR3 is TGCAGCGTTGATCAGCGGGGGTTATACAATGAGCAGTTCTTC.

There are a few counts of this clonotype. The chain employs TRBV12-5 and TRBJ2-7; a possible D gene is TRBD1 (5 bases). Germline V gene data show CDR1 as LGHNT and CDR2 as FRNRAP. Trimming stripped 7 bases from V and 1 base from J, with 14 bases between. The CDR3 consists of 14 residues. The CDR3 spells CASARGGLSYEQYF. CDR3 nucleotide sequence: TGTGCTAGTGCAAGGGGCGGTTTATCCTACGAGCAGTACTTC.

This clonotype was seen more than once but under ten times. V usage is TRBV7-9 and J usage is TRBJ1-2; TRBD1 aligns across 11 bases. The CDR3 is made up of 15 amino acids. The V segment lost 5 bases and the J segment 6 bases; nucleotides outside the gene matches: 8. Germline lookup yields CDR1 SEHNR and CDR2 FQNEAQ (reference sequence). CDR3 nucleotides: TGTGCCAGCAGCCCTTGGGACAGGGGGTTTCATGGCTACACCTTC. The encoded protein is CASSPWDRGFHGYTF.

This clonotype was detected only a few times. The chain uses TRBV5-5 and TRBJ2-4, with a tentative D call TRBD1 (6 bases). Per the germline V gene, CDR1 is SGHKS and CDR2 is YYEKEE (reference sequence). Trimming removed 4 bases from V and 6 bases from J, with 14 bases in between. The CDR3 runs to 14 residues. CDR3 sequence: CASSLTGSVNIQYF. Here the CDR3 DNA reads TGTGCCAGCAGCCTAACAGGGAGTGTAAACATTCAGTACTTC.

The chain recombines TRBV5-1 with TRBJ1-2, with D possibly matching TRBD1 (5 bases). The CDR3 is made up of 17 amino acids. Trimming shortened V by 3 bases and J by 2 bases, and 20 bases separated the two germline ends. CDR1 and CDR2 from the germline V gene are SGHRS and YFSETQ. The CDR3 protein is CASSSGSGLLENYGYTF. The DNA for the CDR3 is TGCGCCAGCAGCTCCGGATCGGGGCTTCTGGAGAACTATGGCTACACCTTC.

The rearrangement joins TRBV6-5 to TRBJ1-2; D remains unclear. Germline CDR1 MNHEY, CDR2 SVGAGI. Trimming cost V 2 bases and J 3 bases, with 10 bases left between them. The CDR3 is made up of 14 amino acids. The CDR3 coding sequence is TGTGCCAGCAGTTACGCAGATTCGGACTATGGCTACACCTTC. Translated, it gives CASSYADSDYGYTF.

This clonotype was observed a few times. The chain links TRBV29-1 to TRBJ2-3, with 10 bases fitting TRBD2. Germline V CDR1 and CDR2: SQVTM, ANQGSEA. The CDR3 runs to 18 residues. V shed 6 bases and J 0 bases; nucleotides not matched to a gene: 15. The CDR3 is CSVANGGTSATSTDTQYF. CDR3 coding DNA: TGCAGCGTCGCGAATGGTGGGACTAGCGCAACTAGCACAGATACGCAGTATTTT.

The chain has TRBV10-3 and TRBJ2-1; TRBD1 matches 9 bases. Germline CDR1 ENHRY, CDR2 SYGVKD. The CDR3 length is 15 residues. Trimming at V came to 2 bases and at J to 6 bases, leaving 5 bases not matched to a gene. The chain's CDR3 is CAISELGQGSNEQFF. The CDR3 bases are TGTGCCATCAGTGAGCTGGGACAGGGTAGCAATGAGCAGTTCTTC.

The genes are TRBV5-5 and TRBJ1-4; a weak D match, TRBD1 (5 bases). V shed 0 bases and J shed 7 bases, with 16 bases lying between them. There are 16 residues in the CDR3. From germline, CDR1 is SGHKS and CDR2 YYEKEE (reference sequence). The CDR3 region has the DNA TGTGCCAGCAGCTTGGTCTGGGACGGGGCTAGTGAAAAACTGTTTTTT. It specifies CASSLVWDGASEKLFF. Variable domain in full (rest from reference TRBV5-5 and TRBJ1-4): DAGVTQSPTHLIKTRGQQVTLRCSPISGHKSVSWYQQVLGQGPQFIFQYYEKEERGRGNFPDRFSARQFPNYSSELNVNALLLGDSALYLCASSLVWDGASEKLFFGSGTQLSVL.

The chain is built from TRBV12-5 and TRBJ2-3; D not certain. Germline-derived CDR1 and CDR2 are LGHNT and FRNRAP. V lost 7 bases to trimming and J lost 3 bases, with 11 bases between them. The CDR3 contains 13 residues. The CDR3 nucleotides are TGTGCTAGTGCCCCCCCTCCGACAGATACGCAGTATTTT. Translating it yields CASAPPPTDTQYF. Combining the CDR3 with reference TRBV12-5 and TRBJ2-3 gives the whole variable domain DARVTQTPRHKVTEMGQEVTMRCQPILGHNTVFWYRQTMMQGLELLAYFRNRAPLDDSGMPKDRFSAEMPDATLATLKIQPSEPRDSAVYFCASAPPPTDTQYFGPGTRLTVL.

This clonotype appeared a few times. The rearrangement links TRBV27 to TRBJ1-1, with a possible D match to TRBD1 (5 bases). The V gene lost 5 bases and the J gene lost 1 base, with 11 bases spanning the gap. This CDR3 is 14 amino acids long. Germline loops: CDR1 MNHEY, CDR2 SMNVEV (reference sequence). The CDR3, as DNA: TGTGCCAGCAGTAAGGGAGGGGCGAACACTGAAGCTTTCTTT. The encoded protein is CASSKGGANTEAFF.

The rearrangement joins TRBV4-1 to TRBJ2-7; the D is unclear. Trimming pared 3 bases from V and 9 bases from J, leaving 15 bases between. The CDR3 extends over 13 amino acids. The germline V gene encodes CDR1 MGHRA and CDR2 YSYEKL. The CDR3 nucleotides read TGCGCCAGCAGCCATGTGACGGACGCAGGGCAGTACTTC. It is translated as CASSHVTDAGQYF.